This T cell receptor (beta chain) was recorded in a study of Tregs in tolerant kidney transplant recipients. Study-level background: Related graft donors supplied nonmyeloablative bone marrow transplants, and mixed chimerism was transient. Study conclusions and caveats: Tolerant patients' donor-specific Tregs expanded beyond overall Tregs, suggesting antigen-driven growth. The most relevant donor-specific Treg TCRbeta repertoire apparently came from expansion with activated donor B cells. Biological reproducibility was not directly addressed in this study.

FACS sorting followed a roughly six-day coculture of CFSE-labeled recipient PBMCs with irradiated graft donor PBMCs. To note about this clone: Its antigen is not identified.

Only in-frame clones appear in the TCRdb table, and some are missing; sequencing was by immunoSEQ multiplex PCR. The clone table shows 1,500 to 2,000 clones, with the ten largest holding around 20%. The sequenced sample was CD4+ T cells from blood cultured with allogeneic cells, obtained before the transplant. The receptor was derived from a human patient who received a combined kidney and bone marrow transplant.

The chain's CDR3 is CASSGQRGGPTDTQYF. CDR3 DNA, as far as it was read: TGTGCCAGCAGTGGCCAGCGGGGGGGCCCTACAGATACG. The chain couples TRBV2 to TRBJ2-3, with TRBD2 identical over 10 bases. The DNA ends 3 residues before the CDR3 does, and the rest of the CDR3 is filled in from the germline J gene. Trimming removed 4 bases from V and 3 bases from J; junction bases left unmatched: 7. Germline V gene data show CDR1 as SNHLY and CDR2 as FYNNEI. The CDR3 sequence is 16 residues long. Complete variable domain (other parts from reference TRBV2 and TRBJ2-3): EPEVTQTPSHQVTQMGQEVILRCVPISNHLYFYWYRQILGQKVEFLVSFYNNEISEKSEIFDDQFSVERPDGSNFTLKIRSTKLEDSAMYFCASSGQRGGPTDTQYFGPGTRLTVL.